This TCR beta chain originates from a study of cytomegalovirus exposure and HLA in healthy donors (dated by TCRdb to the late 2010s). Study-level background: According to an earlier analysis of a few hundred of the donors, about 179 million T cells yielded some 110 million unique TCR beta sequences and 250 to 350 Gb of sequence data. Approximately 300 gigabases of sequencing data and about 92 million unique TCR sequences made up an early release that covered approximately 700 HLA-typed donors. Of the 300 to 450 genotyped donors, over 70% fell in the genetic ancestry cluster associated with self-reported Caucasian donors. The study aimed to test whether signatures of past pathogen exposure could be identified by cataloging public T cell receptors. The T cell repertoires of around 730 subjects were profiled by immunosequencing and related to cytomegalovirus serostatus. Along with the approximately 650-subject first cohort, a separate validation cohort of over a hundred different subjects was used. To predict cytomegalovirus infection status, the study brought together high-throughput TCR immunosequencing, statistical association of individual TCRs with disease status, and machine learning. A later analysis re-analyzed previously published TCR beta repertoires from 660 or so donors and added high-resolution HLA genotyping to study TCR occurrence patterns. Rather than drawing on any new phenotypic data, the later analysis identified candidate immune exposures from TCR beta sequences and the way those sequences occurred across donors. An earlier analysis of around 580 of the donors used high-throughput TCR beta sequencing to judge whether each TCR beta V gene segment behaved as functional or pseudogenic. Donor age, sex, ethnicity and CMV serostatus were collected together with the repertoire data. A later genetic analysis used genome-wide SNP genotypes for 398 of the 666 donors, treating that subset as a discovery cohort. Every repertoire in the discovery cohort had been generated on one and the same sequencing platform. Class I and class II HLA loci were covered by the typing at four-digit resolution. The number of donors typed differed by locus, with 629-630 for A, B, C, DRB1 and DQB1, roughly 520 for DQA1, 600 to 610 for DPA1, and under 490 for DPB1. Several DR-DQ haplotypes were handled as single units for association and clustering because linkage in the cohort was strong. Across about 380 genotyped donors of the cohort, an average of approximately 240,000 unique TCR beta nucleotide sequences per donor were sequenced, and roughly a sixth of those sequences were non-productive. Overall results and qualifications from the work: A later genetic analysis associated a missense DCLRE1C variant with V-gene and J-gene trimming of TCR beta chains, and an independent cohort replicated the association. The presence/absence analyses assumed that sequencing depth was roughly uniform across donors, and that assumption may not be true. Most CMV-associated TCR beta chains appeared to be HLA-restricted in a later analysis, and the HLA associations seemed to be driven largely by CMV exposure. Cytomegalovirus status was reported to be diagnosed by the classifier with high specificity and sensitivity in both the original and validation cohorts. A later analysis reported that several top co-occurrence clusters appeared linked to parvovirus B19, influenza, CMV and Epstein-Barr virus. Because HLA typing was missing for some donors at each locus, association tests included only the typed subset. In this cohort, only TCR beta chains were sequenced, and detectable features were limited by the absence of alpha or paired-chain data. Compared with the approximately 710-donor mean, donors in an Asian-associated ancestry cluster had fewer N-insertions in productive TCRs, according to a later genetic analysis. A cluster of highly shared sequence variants was judged likely to be a technical artifact of the sequencing pipeline. The study gave a list of 150 to 200 TCR beta chains associated with cytomegalovirus. For the cohort, immune exposure information was limited to CMV serostatus. At a false discovery rate of 0.05, a later analysis linked some 18,000 TCR beta sequences to specific HLA alleles. In vitro tests confirmed that a few of the cytomegalovirus-associated TCR beta chains recognize cytomegalovirus antigens. Linkage disequilibrium might explain the correlated functional status among segregating V segments, but an unknown experimental factor could not be excluded. In a later analysis, TCR association rates were found to vary across HLA loci, with the most associated TCRs seen for DRB1 alleles and the fewest for HLA-C alleles. A further reported finding was that TCR beta sequences accurately predicted the HLA-A and HLA-B alleles for most subjects in the first cohort. Because counts were too low, about 18 rarely observed V segments, including chromosome 9 orphons, were left out of the earlier analysis of over 550 of the donors. Assigning TCR associations to individual alleles was difficult when HLA alleles, especially DR and DQ, strongly co-occurred. In a later analysis, HLA-associated TCR beta chains were found to be more clonally expanded and to have lower generation probabilities than equally common non-associated chains. The authors suggested that the approach could potentially be generalized to other disease states and immunological phenotypes. Most TCR sequences were observed very rarely across donors, whereas some public TCRs were present in many individuals. In an earlier analysis of over 550 of the donors, most TCR beta V segments were observed in productive rearrangements about 87% or about 30% of the time, broadly matching IMGT annotations.

Receptor libraries were prepared by the immunoSEQ multiplex PCR assay. For the multiplex PCR, a mixture combining 60 forward primers for TCR Vbeta segments and 13 reverse primers for TCR Jbeta segments was used. A multiplex PCR assay on genomic DNA amplified the CDR3 region of rearranged TCR beta genes. On the Illumina HiSeq System, the amplified TCR beta libraries were sequenced as 87-base-pair reads. The original pipeline was this. Across the 600 to 700 repertoires, a later analysis counted approximately 83 million unique TCR beta chains, roughly 11 million of which were shared by at least two donors. Raw reads were error-corrected and collapsed into unique sequences by a nearest-neighbor algorithm in which closely related sequences were merged to remove PCR and sequencing errors. To assign V, D and J gene segments, CDR3 sequences were aligned to IMGT reference sequences. Each retained sequence needed at least a six-nucleotide match to both a V gene segment and a J gene segment. A rearrangement counted as productive if the CDR3 had no stop codons and remained in frame with V and J, and every other rearrangement counted as non-productive. Following IMGT convention, CDR3 was defined as the stretch from the second conserved V-encoded cysteine to the conserved J-encoded phenylalanine. The earlier analysis of a few hundred of the donors excluded any sequence lacking an unambiguous match to a single V gene segment. In an earlier analysis of approximately 590 of the donors, a V segment was called functional when productive rearrangements were above 56.7%, and segregating when the standard deviation between donors exceeded 5%. A statistical classification framework was developed to diagnose cytomegalovirus status using the catalog of TCR beta chain sequences. V and J gene assignment, in a later analysis, came from comparing TCR nucleotide sequences with IMGT/GENE-DB human TR gene sequences. The TCRdist pipeline was used in a later analysis to assign CDR3 sequences and most-parsimonious VDJ recombination scenarios. In a later analysis, every TCR beta chain was defined by the combination of its CDR3 amino acid sequence and its V-gene family, and reads without a unique V-gene family were dropped. In a later analysis, 450 to 600 highly shared, low-generation-probability nucleotide sequences were removed to address suspected cross-contamination and a sequencing artifact. For each public chain, a later analysis derived a clonal expansion index from normalized ranks of inferred template counts within each repertoire. A later analysis computed generation probabilities with a VDJ recombination model fitted to out-of-frame rearrangements, and checked the results against IGoR. Hypergeometric tests were used in a later analysis to score TCR-TCR, TCR-HLA and TCR-CMV co-occurrence, with a repertoire-size bias correction applied to the TCR pairs. To estimate false discovery rates, a later analysis permuted the HLA or CMV assignments 20 times. In a later analysis, co-occurring TCRs were grouped using DBSCAN, and TCRdist sequence similarity was added for clustering within HLA-allele-positive subsets. Co-occurrence clustering excluded repertoires with fewer than 30,000 or more than 120,000 public chains, plus five with anomalous nucleotide sharing. What TCRdb holds here is the immuneACCESS table cut down to in-frame rearrangements. Part of the clones is not present; checked against another copy, under half of the missing clones reflect an unresolved V gene, and the others are unexplained. V, J and clone size reflect that table, while D and trimming were determined from the DNA. Across this sample there are tens of thousands of clones, with over 75% seen only once. Of the sample, about 3.8% is held by the ten largest clones.

This clone has just a few counts. Its antigen is not yet known. Per-nucleotide qualities are absent, and no much larger clonotype sits a single base away. The cohort was made up of roughly 670 healthy bone marrow donors. Cohort members were all nominally healthy when sampled, although unrecorded immune exposures were likely present. The donor was CMV seronegative and was included in the group of 352 seronegative cohort members. A peripheral blood sample was provided by each donor, and peripheral blood mononuclear cells were used for TCR beta sequencing. Genomic DNA was extracted from the blood cell samples with the Qiagen DNeasy Blood Extraction Kit. The sample taken for sequencing was PBMCs. The clonotype originates from a man aged 45-60 years in good health and CMV-seronegative.

In nucleotides, the sequence is TGTGCCAGCAGTGGAGAGGCGTACTCCTACAATGAGCAGTTCTTC. Its amino acids are CASSGEAYSYNEQFF. The chain is assembled from TRBV28 and TRBJ2-1, with the D gene not confidently named. CDR1 MDHEN and CDR2 SYDVKM were looked up in the germline V gene. The CDR3, from cysteine to phenylalanine, totals 15 residues. Only the CDR3 part of the read is kept: 45 bases, read in frame from the first base. V drops 5 bases and J drops 0 bases, leaving 11 bases in between.